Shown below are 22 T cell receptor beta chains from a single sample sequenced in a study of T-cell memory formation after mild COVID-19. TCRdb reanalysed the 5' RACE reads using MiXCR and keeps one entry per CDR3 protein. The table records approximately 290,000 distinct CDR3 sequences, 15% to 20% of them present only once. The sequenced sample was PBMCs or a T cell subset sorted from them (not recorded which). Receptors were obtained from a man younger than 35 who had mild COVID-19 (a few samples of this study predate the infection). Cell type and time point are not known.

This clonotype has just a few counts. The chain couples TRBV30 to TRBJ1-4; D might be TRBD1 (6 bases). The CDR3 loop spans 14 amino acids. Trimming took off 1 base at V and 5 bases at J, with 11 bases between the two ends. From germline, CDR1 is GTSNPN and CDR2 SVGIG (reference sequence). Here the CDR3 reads CAWSEDRRNEKLFF. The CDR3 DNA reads TGTGCCTGGAGTGAAGACAGGAGAAATGAAAAACTGTTTTTT.

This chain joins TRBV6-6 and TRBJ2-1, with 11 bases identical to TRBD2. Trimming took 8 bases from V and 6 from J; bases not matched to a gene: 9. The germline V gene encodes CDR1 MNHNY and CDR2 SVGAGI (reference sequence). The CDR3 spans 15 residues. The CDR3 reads CASGKLAGATNEQFF. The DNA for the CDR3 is TGTGCCAGCGGGAAACTAGCGGGGGCTACCAATGAGCAGTTCTTC.

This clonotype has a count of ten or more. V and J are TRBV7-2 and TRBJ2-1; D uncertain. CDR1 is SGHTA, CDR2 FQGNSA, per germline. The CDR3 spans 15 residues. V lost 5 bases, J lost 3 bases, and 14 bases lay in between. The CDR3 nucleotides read TGTGCCAGCAGCCGTCCTCCTCCCTTCTACAATGAGCAGTTCTTC. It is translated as CASSRPPPFYNEQFF.

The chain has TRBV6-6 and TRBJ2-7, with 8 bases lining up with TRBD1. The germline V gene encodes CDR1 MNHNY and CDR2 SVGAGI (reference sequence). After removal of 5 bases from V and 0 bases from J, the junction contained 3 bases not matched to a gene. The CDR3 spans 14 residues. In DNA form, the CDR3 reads TGTGCCAGCAGTCGAGGACAGGGCTCCTACGAGCAGTACGTC. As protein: CASSRGQGSYEQYV.

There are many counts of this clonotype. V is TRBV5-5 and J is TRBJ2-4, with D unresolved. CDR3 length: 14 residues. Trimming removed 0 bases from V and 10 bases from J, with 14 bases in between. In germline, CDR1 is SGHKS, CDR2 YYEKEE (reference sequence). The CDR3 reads CASSLDDNGRIQYF. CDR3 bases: TGTGCCAGCAGCTTGGATGACAATGGAAGGATTCAGTACTTC.

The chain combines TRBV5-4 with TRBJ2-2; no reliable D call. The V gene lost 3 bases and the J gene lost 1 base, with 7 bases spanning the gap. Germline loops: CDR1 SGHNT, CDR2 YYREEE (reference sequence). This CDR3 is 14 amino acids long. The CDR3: CASSYDGNTGELFF. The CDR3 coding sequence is TGTGCCAGCAGCTACGACGGGAACACCGGGGAGCTGTTTTTT.

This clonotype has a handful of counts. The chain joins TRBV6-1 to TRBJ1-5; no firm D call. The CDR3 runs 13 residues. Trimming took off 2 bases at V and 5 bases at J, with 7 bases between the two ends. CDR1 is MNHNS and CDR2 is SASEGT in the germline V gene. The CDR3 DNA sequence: TGTGCCAGCAGTGAAACCAGCTATCAGCCCCAGCATTTT. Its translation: CASSETSYQPQHF.

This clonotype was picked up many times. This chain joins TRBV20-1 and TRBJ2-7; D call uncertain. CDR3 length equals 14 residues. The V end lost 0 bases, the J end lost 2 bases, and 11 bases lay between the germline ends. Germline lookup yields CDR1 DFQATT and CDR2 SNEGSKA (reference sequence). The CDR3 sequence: CSARDWVSAYEQYF. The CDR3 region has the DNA TGCAGTGCTAGAGATTGGGTCTCGGCCTACGAGCAGTACTTC.

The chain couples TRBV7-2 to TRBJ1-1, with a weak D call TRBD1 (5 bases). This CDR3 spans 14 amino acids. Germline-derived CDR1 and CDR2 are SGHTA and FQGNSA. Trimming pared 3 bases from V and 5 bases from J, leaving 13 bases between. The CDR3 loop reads CASSFGAGRTEAFF. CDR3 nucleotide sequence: TGTGCCAGCAGCTTCGGGGCTGGGAGAACTGAAGCTTTCTTT.

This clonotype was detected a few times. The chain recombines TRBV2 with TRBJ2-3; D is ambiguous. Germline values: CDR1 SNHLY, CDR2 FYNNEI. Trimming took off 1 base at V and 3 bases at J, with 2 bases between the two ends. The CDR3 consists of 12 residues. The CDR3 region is CASSEGTDTQYF. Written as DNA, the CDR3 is TGTGCCAGCAGTGAAGGGACAGATACGCAGTATTTT.

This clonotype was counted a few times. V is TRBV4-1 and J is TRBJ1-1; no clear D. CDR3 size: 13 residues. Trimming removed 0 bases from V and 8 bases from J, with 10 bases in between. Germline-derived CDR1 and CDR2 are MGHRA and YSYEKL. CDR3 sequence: CASSQEGIGEAFF. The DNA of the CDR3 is TGCGCCAGCAGCCAAGAGGGAATTGGCGAAGCTTTCTTT.

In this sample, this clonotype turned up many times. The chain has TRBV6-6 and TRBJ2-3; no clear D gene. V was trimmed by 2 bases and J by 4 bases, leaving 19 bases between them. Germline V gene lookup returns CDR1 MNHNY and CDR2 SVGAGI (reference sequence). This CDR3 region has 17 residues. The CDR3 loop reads CASSYKPGPEAPDTQYF. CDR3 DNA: TGTGCCAGCAGTTACAAGCCCGGACCCGAGGCCCCAGATACGCAGTATTTT.

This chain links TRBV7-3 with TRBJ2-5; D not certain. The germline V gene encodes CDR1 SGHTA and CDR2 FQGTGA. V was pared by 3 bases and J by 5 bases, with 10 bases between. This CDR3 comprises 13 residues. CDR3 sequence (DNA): TGTGCCAGCAGCTTGGACCCCCGGGAGACCCAGTACTTC. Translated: CASSLDPRETQYF.

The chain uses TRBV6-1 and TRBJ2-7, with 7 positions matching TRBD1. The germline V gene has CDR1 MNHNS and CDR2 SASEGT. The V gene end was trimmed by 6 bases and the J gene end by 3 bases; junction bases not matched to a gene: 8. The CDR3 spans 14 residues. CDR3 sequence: CASRTGVISYEQYF. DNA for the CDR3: TGTGCCAGCAGAACAGGGGTTATTAGCTACGAGCAGTACTTC.

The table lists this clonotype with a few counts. CDR3 coding DNA: TGCGCCAGCAGCTTGGGGGGAAGGGGGACGCAGTATTTT. As protein: CASSLGGRGTQYF. The rearrangement uses TRBV5-1 and TRBJ2-3, with TRBD1 as a possible D gene (6 bases). Per the germline V gene, CDR1 is SGHRS and CDR2 is YFSETQ. The ends were cut back, 0 bases at V and 9 bases at J, with 11 bases in the middle. The CDR3 length is 13 residues.

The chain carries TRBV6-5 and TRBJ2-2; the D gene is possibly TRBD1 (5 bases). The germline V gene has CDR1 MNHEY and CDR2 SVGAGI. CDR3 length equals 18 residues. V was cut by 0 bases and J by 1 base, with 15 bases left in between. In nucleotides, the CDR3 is TGTGCCAGCAGTTACTCTCTCGATAGGACAAGGAACACCGGGGAGCTGTTTTTT. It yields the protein CASSYSLDRTRNTGELFF.

The CDR3 sequence: CASSESPTGQGYEQYF. The DNA for the CDR3 is TGCGCCAGCAGTGAGTCGCCAACGGGACAGGGCTACGAGCAGTACTTC. J is TRBJ2-7 and V is TRBV10-1; 9 bases are a match to TRBD1. The CDR3 has 16 residues. Germline CDR1 is WNHNN and CDR2 is SYGVQD (reference sequence). The ends lost 0 bases at V and 3 bases at J; junction bases unmatched: 6.

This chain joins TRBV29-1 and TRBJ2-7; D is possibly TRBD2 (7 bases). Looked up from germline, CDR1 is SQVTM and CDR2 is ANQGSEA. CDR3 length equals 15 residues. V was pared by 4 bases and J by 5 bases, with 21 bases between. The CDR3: CSVVGGRPGMDEQYF. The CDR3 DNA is TGCAGCGTTGTCGGGGGGCGCCCAGGTATGGACGAGCAGTACTTC.

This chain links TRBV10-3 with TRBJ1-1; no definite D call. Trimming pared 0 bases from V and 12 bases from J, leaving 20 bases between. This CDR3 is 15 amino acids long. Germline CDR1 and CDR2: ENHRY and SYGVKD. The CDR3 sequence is CAISESYAGAAGTFF. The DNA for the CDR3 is TGTGCCATCAGTGAGTCTTACGCCGGAGCCGCGGGGACTTTCTTT.

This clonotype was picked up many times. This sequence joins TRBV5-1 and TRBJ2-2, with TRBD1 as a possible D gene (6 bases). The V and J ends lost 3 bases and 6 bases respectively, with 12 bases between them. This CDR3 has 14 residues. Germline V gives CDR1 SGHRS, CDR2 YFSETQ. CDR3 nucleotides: TGCGCCAGCAGCTACCAACAGGGCTCCGGGGAGCTGTTTTTT. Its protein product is CASSYQQGSGELFF. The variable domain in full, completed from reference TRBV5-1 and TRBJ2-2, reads KAGVTQTPRYLIKTRGQQVTLSCSPISGHRSVSWYQQTPGQGLQFLFEYFSETQRNKGNFPGRFSGRQFSNSRSEMNVSTLELGDSALYLCASSYQQGSGELFFGEGSRLTVL.

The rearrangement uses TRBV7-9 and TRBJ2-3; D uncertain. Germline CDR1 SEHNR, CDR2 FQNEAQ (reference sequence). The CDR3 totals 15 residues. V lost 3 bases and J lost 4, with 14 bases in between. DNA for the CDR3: TGTGCCAGCAGCTTGGAAGGGTTTTCGGCAGATACGCAGTATTTT. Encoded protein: CASSLEGFSADTQYF.

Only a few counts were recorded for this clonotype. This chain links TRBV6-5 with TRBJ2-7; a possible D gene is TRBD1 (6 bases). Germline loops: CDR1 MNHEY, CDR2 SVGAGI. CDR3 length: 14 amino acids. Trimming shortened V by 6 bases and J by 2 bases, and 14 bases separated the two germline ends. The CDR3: CASRQGKLTYEQYF. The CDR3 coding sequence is TGTGCCAGCAGACAGGGCAAGCTGACCTACGAGCAGTACTTC.